At least ten counts were recorded for the clone carrying this T cell receptor beta chain. Its matching antigen is unknown. TCRdb processed the reads anew with MiXCR; each CDR3 protein has one entry. The sample includes approximately 300,000 distinct CDR3 sequences, almost 30% seen only once; the top ten take roughly 20%. Trimming took 0 bases from V and 1 from J, leaving 6 bases between them. The CDR3 totals 14 residues. These data originate in a study of T cell repertoires in cytomegalovirus infection. The chain has TRBV12-3 or TRBV12-4 and TRBJ2-5; D ambiguous. The sequences come from cultured PBMCs, collected from culture after CMV antigen stimulation. The clonotype originates from a human donor in good health (CMV status not recorded). Some clones in this sample may be carry-over from other donors' samples. In DNA form, the CDR3 reads TGTGCCAGCAGTTTAGCAGGAATCCAAGAGACCCAGTACTTC. Its translation: CASSLAGIQETQYF.